This T cell receptor beta chain stems from a study of T-cell memory formation after mild COVID-19. Study-wide background: TCR clusters mostly belonged to single donors. Study findings and constraints: In pre-infection memory, a portion of responding clones appeared, which suggested that cross-reactive memory joined.

Via MiXCR, TCRdb re-called the 5' RACE reads, giving one row per CDR3 protein. The sample has hundreds of thousands of distinct CDR3 sequences; more than 15% are singletons. V lost 0 bases, J lost 2 bases, and 12 bases lay in between. This CDR3 spans 15 amino acids. Germline assignment: CDR1 DFQATT and CDR2 SNEGSKA (reference sequence). This clonotype was observed a few times. Its antigen is not identified. The chain carries TRBV20-1 and TRBJ2-3; a possible D gene is TRBD2 (5 bases). This receptor was obtained from an adult woman who had mild COVID-19 (a few samples of this study predate the infection). Cell type and time point are not known. The specimen was PBMCs or a T cell subset sorted from them (not recorded which). The CDR3 loop reads CSARDLERDTDTQYF. CDR3 bases: TGCAGTGCTAGAGATCTGGAGAGGGACACAGATACGCAGTATTTT.